This T cell receptor beta chain was recorded in a study of CD8 T cells in Susac syndrome. Study-wide points: Only a relatively small number of individuals were included in the TCR sequencing and HLA analysis.

With random hexamers, 0.5 to 1 ug RNA was reverse transcribed. A single record per CDR3 protein comes from TCRdb applying MiXCR to the immunoSEQ multiplex PCR reads. The sample contains about 140,000 distinct CDR3 sequences, about 95% of which appear only once. Comments on this clonotype: Its target is not known.

This receptor was obtained from a human donor with multiple sclerosis. The sequenced sample was CD4+ T cells from PBMCs.

CDR3 nucleotide sequence: TGTGCCAGCGGGGGTCGCAGCACAGATACGCAGTATTTT. Translating it yields CASGGRSTDTQYF. The rearrangement joins TRBV6-5 to TRBJ2-3; D tentatively fits TRBD1 or TRBD2 (5 bases each). The germline V gene encodes CDR1 MNHEY and CDR2 SVGAGI. This CDR3 is built from 13 residues. Trimming shortened V by 8 bases and J by 0 bases, and 9 bases separated the two germline ends.